The T cell receptor beta chain described here comes from a study of T cell responses to AZD1222 COVID-19 vaccine. Profiled with immunoSEQ multiplex PCR; TCRdb holds only in-frame clones, not every one. The repertoire consists of around 140,000 clones, with around 90% occurring once and the leading ten covering 1.5% to 2%. The study's findings and limits: The breadth and depth of Spike-specific TCRs increased once two AZD1222 doses had been given. Dominant at 160-218 and 743-854, vaccine-associated CD4 TCRs also spanned spike. Reports say nearly half of spike-specific TCRs go after unmutated variant regions. Among the donors, most were white British and more were female, and clonal diversity was possibly underestimated.

Germline-derived CDR1 and CDR2 are SGHNT and YYREEE (reference sequence). The V end was cut by 4 bases, the J end by 2 bases, with 12 bases between. The CDR3 length is 14 residues. Points on this clone: What it binds is unknown.

The rearrangement uses TRBV5-4 and TRBJ2-5; no clear D gene. The sample here was peripheral blood, taken 28 days after the second AZD1222 dose. This receptor was taken from an adult who received the AZD1222 COVID-19 vaccine. CDR3 coding DNA: TGTGCCAGCAGCCCGTTCGGGTATCAAGAGACCCAGTACTTC. It translates to CASSPFGYQETQYF.